The T cell receptor (beta chain) described here comes from a study of OX40 agonist ivuxolimab in advanced cancers. Study conclusions and caveats: Partial responders receiving 0.1-3.0 mg/kg showed among the lowest clonal expansion.

The CDR3 extends over 15 amino acids. V shed 1 base and J shed 2 bases, with 10 bases lying between them. Germline V gives CDR1 SGHTA, CDR2 FQGNSA. On this clone itself: The antigen is not known.

The assay was immunoSEQ multiplex PCR, and TCRdb's table has in-frame clones only and misses some. The sample holds tens of thousands of clones, roughly 84% seen once. This sequence was found in an adult with an advanced solid tumor such as melanoma, head and neck, liver or kidney cancer. The V call is TRBV7-2, the J call TRBJ2-3, with D possibly TRBD2 on 6 matching bases. This material consisted of CD4+ or CD8+ T cells sorted from blood, taken in a trial of the OX40 agonist ivuxolimab. The CDR3: CASSLVSGFTDTQYF. The DNA of the CDR3 is TGTGCCAGCAGCTTAGTTAGCGGATTCACAGATACGCAGTATTTT.